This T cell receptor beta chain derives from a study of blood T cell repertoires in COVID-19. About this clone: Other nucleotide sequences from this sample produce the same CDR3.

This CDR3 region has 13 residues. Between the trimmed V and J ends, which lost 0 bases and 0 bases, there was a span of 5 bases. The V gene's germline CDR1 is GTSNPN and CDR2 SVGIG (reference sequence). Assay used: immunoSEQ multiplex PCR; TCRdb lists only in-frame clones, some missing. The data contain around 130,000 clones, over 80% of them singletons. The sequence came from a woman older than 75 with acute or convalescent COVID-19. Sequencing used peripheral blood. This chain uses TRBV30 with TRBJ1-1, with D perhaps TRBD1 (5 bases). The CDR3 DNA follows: TGTGCCTGGAGTGTACAGGTGAACACTGAAGCTTTCTTT. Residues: CAWSVQVNTEAFF.